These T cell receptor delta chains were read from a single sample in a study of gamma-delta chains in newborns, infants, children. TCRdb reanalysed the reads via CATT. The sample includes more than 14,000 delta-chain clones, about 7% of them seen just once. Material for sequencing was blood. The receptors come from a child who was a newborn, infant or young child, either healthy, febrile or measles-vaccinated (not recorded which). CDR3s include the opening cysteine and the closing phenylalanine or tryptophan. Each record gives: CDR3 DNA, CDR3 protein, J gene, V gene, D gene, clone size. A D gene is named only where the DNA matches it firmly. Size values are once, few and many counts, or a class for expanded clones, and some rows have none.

cdr3_nt: TGTGCCTGTGACACCGTACTGGGGGAAACATCCTGGGACACCCGACAGATGTTTTTC
cdr3_aa: CACDTVLGETSWDTRQMFF
j_call: TRDJ3
v_call: TRDV2
d_call: TRDD3
clone_size: few

cdr3_nt: TGTGCCTGTGACACCGTTGGACTGACCGATAAACTCATCTTT
cdr3_aa: CACDTVGLTDKLIF
j_call: TRDJ1
v_call: TRDV2
d_call: -
clone_size: -

cdr3_nt: TGTGCCTGTGACACTATGTCTTCCTGGGACACCCGACAGATGTTTTTC
cdr3_aa: CACDTMSSWDTRQMFF
j_call: TRDJ3
v_call: TRDV2
d_call: -
clone_size: -

cdr3_nt: TGTGCCTGTGACACCGTCTCGAGTGGCTCCTGGGACACCCGACAGATGTTTTTC
cdr3_aa: CACDTVSSGSWDTRQMFF
j_call: TRDJ3
v_call: TRDV2
d_call: -
clone_size: many

cdr3_nt: TGTGCCTGTGACATACTGGGGATAGATAAACTCATCTTT
cdr3_aa: CACDILGIDKLIF
j_call: TRDJ1
v_call: TRDV2
d_call: TRDD3
clone_size: few

cdr3_nt: TGTGCCTGTGACACCTGGGGGGGGCGCTCCTGGGACACCCGACAGATGTTTTTC
cdr3_aa: CACDTWGGRSWDTRQMFF
j_call: TRDJ3
v_call: TRDV2
d_call: -
clone_size: few

cdr3_nt: TGTGCCTGTGACACCGCCTTACTGGGGGACCCCTCCTGGGACACCCGACAGATGTTTTTC
cdr3_aa: CACDTALLGDPSWDTRQMFF
j_call: TRDJ3
v_call: TRDV2
d_call: TRDD3
clone_size: -

cdr3_nt: TGTGCCTGTGACACCTGGGGGATACGAGGCTCCTGGGACACCCGACAGATGTTTTTC
cdr3_aa: CACDTWGIRGSWDTRQMFF
j_call: TRDJ3
v_call: TRDV2
d_call: TRDD3
clone_size: many

cdr3_nt: TGTGCCTGTGACTTACTACTGGGGGATAGCTCCTGGGACACCCGACAGATGTTTTTC
cdr3_aa: CACDLLLGDSSWDTRQMFF
j_call: TRDJ3
v_call: TRDV2
d_call: TRDD3
clone_size: few

cdr3_nt: TGTGCCTGCGACACCGTTACTGGGGTCCAAGACACCCGACAGATGTTTTTC
cdr3_aa: CACDTVTGVQDTRQMFF
j_call: TRDJ3
v_call: TRDV2
d_call: TRDD3
clone_size: few

cdr3_nt: TGTGCCTGTGACACTACTGGGGGATACTCCTGGGACACCCGACAGATGTTTTTC
cdr3_aa: CACDTTGGYSWDTRQMFF
j_call: TRDJ3
v_call: TRDV2
d_call: TRDD3
clone_size: medium-sized

cdr3_nt: TGTGCCTGTGACCCACTGGGGGATACCAGGAGGCAACTCTTCTTT
cdr3_aa: CACDPLGDTRRQLFF
j_call: TRDJ2
v_call: TRDV2
d_call: TRDD3
clone_size: few

cdr3_nt: TGTGCCTGTGACACGTTACTGGGGGTTTTCTCCTGGGACACCCGACAGATGTTTTTC
cdr3_aa: CACDTLLGVFSWDTRQMFF
j_call: TRDJ3
v_call: TRDV2
d_call: TRDD3
clone_size: few

cdr3_nt: TGTGCCTGTGACACCGTCCTTGGTGGGGGTGGAGCTTTGACAGCACAACTCTTCTTT
cdr3_aa: CACDTVLGGGGALTAQLFF
j_call: TRDJ2
v_call: TRDV2
d_call: -
clone_size: medium-sized

cdr3_nt: TGTGCCTGTGACACGTATTGGGACACCCGACAGATGTTTTTC
cdr3_aa: CACDTYWDTRQMFF
j_call: TRDJ3
v_call: TRDV2
d_call: -
clone_size: many

cdr3_nt: TGTGCCTGTGACACCCTACTACTGGGGTCTTCCTGGGACACCCGACAGATGTTTTTC
cdr3_aa: CACDTLLLGSSWDTRQMFF
j_call: TRDJ3
v_call: TRDV2
d_call: TRDD3
clone_size: few

cdr3_nt: TGTGCCTGTGACACCGGGGATACAGAGACAGCACAACTCTTCTTT
cdr3_aa: CACDTGDTETAQLFF
j_call: TRDJ2
v_call: TRDV2
d_call: TRDD3
clone_size: -

cdr3_nt: TGTGCTCTTGGGGTTCCCACGTTCCGTACTGGGGGATACCCTGCTTTGACAGCACAACTCTTCTTT
cdr3_aa: CALGVPTFRTGGYPALTAQLFF
j_call: TRDJ2
v_call: TRDV1
d_call: TRDD3
clone_size: -

cdr3_nt: TGTGCCTGTGAACCCGTACTGGGGGCCAGCTCCTGGGACACCCGACAGATGTTTTTC
cdr3_aa: CACEPVLGASSWDTRQMFF
j_call: TRDJ3
v_call: TRDV2
d_call: TRDD3
clone_size: few

cdr3_nt: TGTGCCTGTGACATACTGGGTTTGACAGCACAACTCTTCTTT
cdr3_aa: CACDILGLTAQLFF
j_call: TRDJ2
v_call: TRDV2
d_call: -
clone_size: -

cdr3_nt: TGTGCTCTTGGGGAGTTTTCCTACGTGACAGCACAACTCTTCTTT
cdr3_aa: CALGEFSYVTAQLFF
j_call: TRDJ2
v_call: TRDV1
d_call: TRDD2
clone_size: -

cdr3_nt: TGTGCCTGTGACTGGGGGATCCTAGACTCCTGGGACACCCGACAGGTGTTTTTC
cdr3_aa: CACDWGILDSWDTRQVFF
j_call: TRDJ3
v_call: TRDV2
d_call: TRDD3
clone_size: -

cdr3_nt: TGTGCCTGTGACGTGATTGGGGGATACTCCTGGGACACCCGACAGATGTTTTTC
cdr3_aa: CACDVIGGYSWDTRQMFF
j_call: TRDJ3
v_call: TRDV2
d_call: TRDD3
clone_size: -